Below, 17 T cell receptor beta chains from the same sample are listed, as sequenced in a study of CD4 T cells in relation to SARS-CoV-2 and coronaviruses. No cognate antigen is known for these TCRs. The repertoire was sequenced with immunoSEQ multiplex PCR; TCRdb's copy has only in-frame clones and lacks some. The sample has under 13,000 clones, approximately 78% seen once. The unexposed donors gave CD4+ T cells in about 2011-2018, prior to COVID-19. CD4+ T cells were isolated from the cells after around eleven days of culture. Sample: CD4+ T cells from PBMCs, cultured in vitro. The receptors were sampled from a human donor in good health.

This clone appeared a single time. The rearrangement joins TRBV18 to TRBJ2-5; 7 positions match TRBD1. With 2 bases clipped from V and 6 bases from J, the junction kept 6 bases outside the gene matches. The CDR3 is 14 amino acids. The germline V gene has CDR1 KGHSH and CDR2 LQKENI. The chain's CDR3 is CASSPSVTGKTQYF. CDR3 DNA sequence: TGTGCCAGCTCACCATCGGTGACAGGGAAGACCCAGTACTTC.

This chain connects TRBV12-3 or TRBV12-4 to TRBJ1-1; TRBD1 might be the D (6 bases). V lost 3 bases, J lost 5 bases, and 10 bases lay in between. CDR3 length equals 13 residues. The chain's CDR3 is CASSFGQQTEAFF. CDR3 DNA: TGTGCCAGCAGTTTTGGACAGCAGACTGAAGCTTTCTTT.

The rearrangement uses TRBV19 and TRBJ1-4; D gene unclear. The germline V gene encodes CDR1 LNHDA and CDR2 SQIVND (reference sequence). The CDR3 is made up of 14 amino acids. Deletions cut 9 bases from V and 4 bases from J, with 15 bases between. CDR3 nucleotides: TGTGCCAGCCGGCCGGGTGTTTATAATGAAAAACTGTTTTTT. Translated: CASRPGVYNEKLFF.

The chain couples TRBV2 to TRBJ2-5, with D possibly being TRBD2 (5 bases). The V end was cut by 8 bases, the J end by 2 bases, with 15 bases between. Germline-derived CDR1 and CDR2 are SNHLY and FYNNEI. This CDR3 spans 14 amino acids. The CDR3 region is CASPKGEGQETQYF. The CDR3 bases are TGTGCCAGCCCCAAGGGCGAGGGACAAGAGACCCAGTACTTC.

This sequence joins TRBV29-1 and TRBJ2-3; unclear D gene. The V gene lost 6 bases and the J gene lost 3 bases, with 19 bases spanning the gap. Per germline, CDR1 SQVTM and CDR2 ANQGSEA. The CDR3 contains 15 residues. This CDR3 is CSVRRSSLGTDTQYF. CDR3 coding DNA: TGCAGCGTGAGACGAAGCAGCCTTGGGACAGATACGCAGTATTTT.

J is TRBJ2-7 and V is TRBV30; weak D call: TRBD1 (6 bases). Trimming removed 5 bases from V and 2 bases from J, with 16 bases in between. This CDR3 has 14 amino acids. Looked up from germline, CDR1 is GTSNPN and CDR2 is SVGIG (reference sequence). The CDR3 region is CAWVGQTITYEQYF. DNA for the CDR3: TGTGCCTGGGTCGGACAGACGATTACCTACGAGCAGTACTTC. Full variable domain (missing parts from reference TRBV30 and TRBJ2-7): SQTIHQWPATLVQPVGSPLSLECTVEGTSNPNLYWYRQAAGRGLQLLFYSVGIGQISSEVPQNLSASRPQDRQFILSSKKLLLSDSGFYLCAWVGQTITYEQYFGPGTRLTVT.

In this sample, this clone turned up once. The chain recombines TRBV18 with TRBJ1-1, with TRBD1 identical over 9 bases. V was pared by 3 bases and J by 3 bases, with 5 bases of the junction left unmatched. Per the germline V gene, CDR1 is KGHSH and CDR2 is LQKENI. This CDR3 has 15 amino acids. The DNA for the CDR3 is TGTGCCAGCTCACCTCGGGGACAGGGAGACACTGAAGCTTTCTTT. It encodes CASSPRGQGDTEAFF.

This clone was recorded a few times. The chain combines TRBV27 with TRBJ1-2, with D possibly matching TRBD1 (5 bases). Germline values: CDR1 MNHEY, CDR2 SMNVEV (reference sequence). V was trimmed by 2 bases and J by 7 bases, leaving 23 bases between them. This CDR3 contains 17 residues. CDR3 amino acids: CASSLALRRGSLSGYTF. The CDR3, as DNA: TGTGCCAGCAGTTTAGCCCTCAGAAGGGGATCTCTCTCTGGCTACACCTTC.

The J gene is TRBJ1-6, the V gene TRBV6-5, with TRBD1 identical over 10 bases. CDR1 and CDR2 (germline): MNHEY, SVGAGI. V was clipped by 9 bases and J by 9 bases; unmatched bases: 5. The CDR3 is 13 residues long. For the CDR3, the DNA is TGTGCCAGTAGGGGGGACAGGGGTTCACCCCTCCACTTT. This codes for CASRGDRGSPLHF.

The CDR3 sequence is CASSVGLAGVGANVLTF. The CDR3 nucleotides read TGTGCCAGCAGCGTAGGACTAGCGGGAGTTGGGGCCAACGTCCTGACTTTC. The chain has TRBV9 and TRBJ2-6; TRBD2 matches at 12 bases. V lost 0 bases to trimming and J lost 3 bases; unmatched junction nucleotides: 1. The CDR3 spans 17 residues. The germline V gene has CDR1 SGDLS and CDR2 YYNGEE.

This clone was seen only a few times. This sequence joins TRBV7-3 and TRBJ1-1; D not resolved. Trimming left V 5 bases short and J 5 bases short, with 12 bases between. The germline CDR1 and CDR2 sequences are SGHTA and FQGTGA. The CDR3 runs 13 residues. The CDR3 sequence: CASSLSLGTEAFF. Written as DNA, the CDR3 is TGTGCCAGCAGCCTATCTCTGGGGACTGAAGCTTTCTTT.

The rearrangement links TRBV2 to TRBJ2-3, with 7 nucleotides matching TRBD2. This CDR3 spans 15 amino acids. Losses at the gene ends were 11 bases for V and 2 bases for J; bases not matched to a gene: 13. Germline V CDR1 and CDR2: SNHLY, FYNNEI. The CDR3 sequence: CASRAAGVYTDTQYF. CDR3 nucleotide sequence: TGTGCCTCCAGGGCGGCGGGAGTGTACACAGATACGCAGTATTTT.

This chain connects TRBV7-8 to TRBJ2-3; D gene unclear. There are 14 residues in the CDR3. Germline V gene data show CDR1 as SGHVS and CDR2 as FQNEAQ. Deletions cut 0 bases from V and 4 bases from J, with 8 bases between. CDR3 sequence reads: CASSLARLADTQYF. CDR3 DNA sequence: TGTGCCAGCAGCTTAGCGCGTCTAGCAGATACGCAGTATTTT.

There are a few counts of this clone. J is TRBJ2-3 and V is TRBV6-2 or TRBV6-3; a weak D match, TRBD2 (6 bases). CDR3 length equals 14 residues. V dropped 4 bases and J dropped 5 bases, with 13 bases sitting between them. Germline CDR1 MNHEY, CDR2 SVGEGT. The CDR3 DNA follows: TGTGCCAGCAGTTCCCGCGGGGTGGTAGATACGCAGTATTTT. Encoded protein: CASSSRGVVDTQYF.

J is TRBJ1-4 and V is TRBV5-8; no reliable D call. Trimming left V 1 base short and J 0 bases short, with 13 bases between. There are 17 residues in the CDR3. Germline V CDR1 and CDR2: SGHTS, YDEGEE. CDR3 amino acids: CASSLSFGVSTNEKLFF. CDR3 sequence (DNA): TGTGCCAGCAGCTTGTCGTTTGGGGTTTCAACTAATGAAAAACTGTTTTTT.

This chain joins TRBV14 and TRBJ1-1; TRBD1 matches 9 bases. Germline CDR1 SGHDN, CDR2 FVKESK. This CDR3 is built from 14 residues. J gave up 8 bases and V 2 bases, and 6 bases lay outside the gene matches. The CDR3 here is CASSQMSGQGEAFF. The CDR3 DNA follows: TGTGCCAGCAGCCAAATGTCCGGACAGGGGGAAGCTTTCTTT.

V is TRBV3-1 (or the pseudogene TRBV3-2) and J is TRBJ2-1; 12 bases fit TRBD2. The CDR3 extends over 14 amino acids. With 4 bases clipped from V and 9 bases from J, the junction kept 4 bases outside the gene matches. In germline, CDR1 is LGHDT, CDR2 YNNKEL (reference sequence). The CDR3 sequence is CASSLPGLAGEQFF. DNA of the CDR3: TGTGCCAGCAGCCTCCCGGGACTAGCGGGTGAGCAGTTCTTC.